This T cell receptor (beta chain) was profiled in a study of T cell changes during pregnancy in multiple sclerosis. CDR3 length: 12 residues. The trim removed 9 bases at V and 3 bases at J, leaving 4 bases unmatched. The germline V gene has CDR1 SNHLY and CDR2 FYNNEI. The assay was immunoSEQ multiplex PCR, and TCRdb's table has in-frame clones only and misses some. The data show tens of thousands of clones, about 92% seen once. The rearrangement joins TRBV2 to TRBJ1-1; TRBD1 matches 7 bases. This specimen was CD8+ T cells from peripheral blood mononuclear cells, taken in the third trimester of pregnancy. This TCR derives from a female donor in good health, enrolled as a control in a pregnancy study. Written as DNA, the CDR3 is TGTGCCAGTGACAGGGTTGACACTGAAGCTTTCTTT. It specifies CASDRVDTEAFF. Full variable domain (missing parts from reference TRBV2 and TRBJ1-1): EPEVTQTPSHQVTQMGQEVILRCVPISNHLYFYWYRQILGQKVEFLVSFYNNEISEKSEIFDDQFSVERPDGSNFTLKIRSTKLEDSAMYFCASDRVDTEAFFGQGTRLTVV.